What follows are 25 T cell receptor beta chains derived from one specimen sequenced in a study of blood T cell repertoires in COVID-19. Clones were read by immunoSEQ multiplex PCR, and TCRdb kept only the in-frame ones, dropping some. The table records some 370,000 clones, about 89% of them present only once. The sample taken for sequencing was peripheral blood. The receptors originated from a woman in her 30s with COVID-19, enrolled during active disease.

The CDR3 reads CATSDRRGGEYNEQFF. The CDR3 DNA is TGTGCCACCAGTGATCGCAGGGGTGGCGAATACAATGAGCAGTTCTTC. The chain uses TRBV24-1 and TRBJ2-1, with D perhaps matching TRBD1 (6 bases). The V gene lost 3 bases and the J gene lost 4 bases, with 15 bases spanning the gap. The CDR3 runs to 16 residues. Germline CDR1 and CDR2: KGHDR and SFDVKD.

The chain is built from TRBV2 and TRBJ2-1, with 7 positions matching TRBD2. Germline-derived CDR1 and CDR2 are SNHLY and FYNNEI. The CDR3 has 16 amino acids. The J segment lost 1 base and the V segment lost 2 bases, leaving 5 bases of the junction unmatched. The CDR3 DNA sequence: TGTGCCAGCAGTGAATGGGGGGGAGGGTCCTACAATGAGCAGTTCTTC. It yields the protein CASSEWGGGSYNEQFF. The full variable domain, rest sourced from reference TRBV2 and TRBJ2-1, is EPEVTQTPSHQVTQMGQEVILRCVPISNHLYFYWYRQILGQKVEFLVSFYNNEISEKSEIFDDQFSVERPDGSNFTLKIRSTKLEDSAMYFCASSEWGGGSYNEQFFGPGTRLTVL.

This clone showed up just once. This rearrangement joins TRBV6-5 to TRBJ2-7, with D tentatively TRBD2 (7 bases). V was clipped by 6 bases and J by 0 bases, with 15 bases between them. The germline V gene encodes CDR1 MNHEY and CDR2 SVGAGI. The CDR3 sequence is 15 residues long. The CDR3 spells CASRRGGLSSYEQYF. DNA of the CDR3: TGTGCCAGCAGGCGCGGGGGCCTCAGCTCCTACGAGCAGTACTTC.

V usage is TRBV7-9 and J usage is TRBJ1-4; no reliable D call. Trimming stripped 2 bases from V and 1 base from J, with 11 bases between. The CDR3 has 16 amino acids. Germline V gives CDR1 SEHNR, CDR2 FQNEAQ (reference sequence). CDR3 amino acids: CASSLTGVETNEKLFF. DNA for the CDR3: TGTGCCAGCAGCTTAACCGGGGTCGAAACTAATGAAAAACTGTTTTTT.

V gene TRBV28 combines with J gene TRBJ2-2; D uncertain. The germline CDR1 and CDR2 sequences are MDHEN and SYDVKM. The CDR3 length is 16 residues. Deletions cut 5 bases from V and 4 bases from J, with 17 bases between. CDR3 loop: CASSRPGPQTTGELFF. The CDR3 coding sequence is TGTGCCAGCAGTAGACCGGGTCCCCAAACCACCGGGGAGCTGTTTTTT.

V usage is TRBV7-3 and J usage is TRBJ2-2; the match to TRBD2 covers 10 bases. This CDR3 has 17 amino acids. The ends lost 11 bases at V and 6 bases at J; junction bases unmatched: 18. Germline CDR1 is SGHTA and CDR2 is FQGTGA. CDR3 amino acids: CALSGGPTPTKPGELFF. The CDR3 nucleotides are TGTGCCCTTAGCGGGGGGCCCACCCCAACAAAACCCGGGGAGCTGTTTTTT.

The J gene is TRBJ2-7, the V gene TRBV7-9; TRBD2 agrees at 7 bases. From germline, CDR1 is SEHNR and CDR2 FQNEAQ (reference sequence). Trimming cost V 6 bases and J 3 bases; bases outside gene matches: 11. The CDR3 covers 15 residues. CDR3 DNA sequence: TGTGCCAGCAGTCCCGGGGCGGGAGAGTTCTACGAGCAGTACTTC. It specifies CASSPGAGEFYEQYF.

V gene TRBV7-3 combines with J gene TRBJ2-5, with D possibly TRBD2 on 6 matching bases. Germline CDR1 SGHTA, CDR2 FQGTGA. The length of the CDR3 is 16 residues. The V gene lost 5 bases and the J gene lost 7 bases, with 23 bases spanning the gap. CDR3 in DNA: TGTGCCAGCAGCCCCGCGGCAGGGCGACTAGGAGGGACCCAGTACTTC. Translation: CASSPAAGRLGGTQYF. The whole variable domain, filled in from reference TRBV7-3 and TRBJ2-5, reads GAGVSQTPSNKVTEKGKYVELRCDPISGHTALYWYRQSLGQGPEFLIYFQGTGAADDSGLPNDRFFAVRPEGSVSTLKIQRTERGDSAVYLCASSPAAGRLGGTQYFGPGTRLLVL.

The chain links TRBV5-1 to TRBJ1-1; 9 bases are a match to TRBD1. The CDR3 is made up of 14 amino acids. Germline V gene sequence: CDR1 SGHRS, CDR2 YFSETQ. J gave up 5 bases and V 3 bases, and 5 bases lay outside the gene matches. The CDR3 spells CASSSGTGRTEAFF. The CDR3 DNA reads TGCGCCAGCAGCTCCGGGACAGGGAGGACTGAAGCTTTCTTT.

The rearrangement joins TRBV3-1 (or the pseudogene TRBV3-2) to TRBJ2-5, with D possibly being TRBD2 (5 bases). This CDR3 has 15 amino acids. Germline V gene sequence: CDR1 LGHDT, CDR2 YNNKEL (reference sequence). Trimming pared 2 bases from V and 4 bases from J, leaving 14 bases between. CDR3 sequence: CASSQPTEGRETQYF. CDR3 DNA: TGTGCCAGCAGCCAACCAACAGAGGGCCGAGAGACCCAGTACTTC.

The CDR3 region is CASSLASLPLGDEQFF. The CDR3 region has the DNA TGCGCCAGCAGCTTGGCCTCTTTGCCCTTGGGCGATGAGCAGTTCTTC. The chain combines TRBV5-1 with TRBJ2-1; D uncertain. The V end lost 0 bases, the J end lost 8 bases, and 18 bases lay between the germline ends. The V gene's germline CDR1 is SGHRS and CDR2 YFSETQ. There are 16 residues in the CDR3.

This clone turned up a few times. J is TRBJ2-1 and V is TRBV24-1; unclear D gene. The CDR3 contains 11 residues. Per germline, CDR1 KGHDR and CDR2 SFDVKD. Between the trimmed V and J ends, which lost 1 base and 9 bases, there was a span of 3 bases. The CDR3 loop reads CATSDFSEQFF. The CDR3 nucleotides are TGTGCCACCAGTGATTTTAGTGAGCAGTTCTTC.

The CDR3 region has the DNA TGTGCCAGCAGCCGAGACACCTCGAACACCGGGGAGCTGTTTTTT. Protein: CASSRDTSNTGELFF. The J gene is TRBJ2-2, the V gene TRBV7-6; D gene ambiguous. Germline V CDR1 and CDR2: SGHVS, FNYEAQ. The CDR3 spans 15 residues. Trimming removed 5 bases from V and 0 bases from J, with 10 bases in between.

The rearrangement joins TRBV11-2 to TRBJ2-7; D possibly corresponds to TRBD2 (5 bases). V dropped 1 base and J dropped 5 bases, with 15 bases sitting between them. The CDR3 runs to 15 residues. Germline-derived CDR1 and CDR2 are SGHAT and FQNNGV. CDR3 sequence (DNA): TGTGCCAGCAGCTTAGTGTCTGGGAGCACTAACGAGCAGTACTTC. Its protein product is CASSLVSGSTNEQYF.

The chain links TRBV6-2 or TRBV6-3 to TRBJ1-5, with 7 bases that match TRBD1. CDR1 and CDR2 from the germline V gene are MNHEY and SVGEGT. J lost 5 bases, V lost 1 base, and 2 bases had no gene match. This CDR3 spans 14 amino acids. The CDR3 loop is CASSYFTGDQPQHF. The CDR3, as DNA: TGTGCCAGCAGTTACTTTACAGGGGATCAGCCCCAGCATTTT.

J is TRBJ1-2 and V is TRBV9; 7 bases align to TRBD1. This CDR3 is 16 amino acids long. The junction had 17 bases not matched to a gene; V was cut back by 4 bases and J by 8 bases. Germline assignment: CDR1 SGDLS and CDR2 YYNGEE. This CDR3 is CASSTTGQVLVRGYTF. The CDR3 nucleotides are TGTGCCAGCAGCACAACCGGACAGGTCCTTGTTCGAGGCTACACCTTC.

The V gene is TRBV19, the J gene TRBJ1-4; 7 nucleotides line up with TRBD1. Germline-derived CDR1 and CDR2 are LNHDA and SQIVND (reference sequence). Trimming cost V 3 bases and J 7 bases; bases outside gene matches: 5. The CDR3 covers 14 residues. For the CDR3, the DNA is TGTGCCAGTAGTATCCGACAGGGAGGTGAAAAACTGTTTTTT. Translated, it gives CASSIRQGGEKLFF.

In this sample, this clone turned up once. The gene calls are TRBV7-6 and TRBJ2-7, with 7 positions matching TRBD2. Looked up from germline, CDR1 is SGHVS and CDR2 is FNYEAQ. CDR3 length equals 14 residues. V dropped 1 base and J dropped 4; count of bases not matched to a gene: 4. CDR3: CASSLGGGVYEQYF. The CDR3 region has the DNA TGTGCCAGCAGCTTAGGGGGGGGAGTGTACGAGCAGTACTTC.

The gene calls are TRBV5-1 and TRBJ2-2; 7 nucleotides match TRBD1. Trimming cost V 2 bases and J 7 bases; bases outside gene matches: 8. This CDR3 has 15 residues. Germline V gene lookup returns CDR1 SGHRS and CDR2 YFSETQ. CDR3 sequence reads: CASSFRTGRSGELFF. The CDR3 coding sequence is TGCGCCAGCAGCTTTCGGACAGGACGGAGCGGGGAGCTGTTTTTT.

The chain combines TRBV28 with TRBJ1-2; D may be TRBD1 (5 bases). The CDR3 has 15 amino acids. V lost 10 bases, J lost 4 bases, and 22 bases lay in between. Germline-derived CDR1 and CDR2 are MDHEN and SYDVKM. DNA of the CDR3: TGTGCCACCCTTCGGCCAGGAGCTCAGGGCTATGGCTACACCTTC. It is translated as CATLRPGAQGYGYTF.

The chain combines TRBV3-1 (or the pseudogene TRBV3-2) with TRBJ2-7; TRBD2 agrees at 8 bases. The germline V gene has CDR1 LGHDT and CDR2 YNNKEL (reference sequence). The V gene end was trimmed by 1 base and the J gene end by 2 bases; junction bases not matched to a gene: 4. CDR3 length: 15 residues. CDR3 protein: CASSQVPGGTYEQYF. In DNA form, the CDR3 reads TGTGCCAGCAGCCAAGTACCGGGAGGGACCTACGAGCAGTACTTC.

Here the CDR3 reads CAISERSGQVTGNTIYF. The CDR3 DNA sequence: TGTGCCATCAGTGAGCGGTCGGGACAGGTCACTGGAAACACCATATATTTT. This chain uses TRBV10-3 with TRBJ1-3, with 8 positions matching TRBD1. The J segment lost 2 bases and the V segment lost 2 bases, leaving 8 bases of the junction unmatched. The germline CDR1 and CDR2 sequences are ENHRY and SYGVKD. The CDR3 consists of 17 residues.

This clone was observed a single time. V and J are TRBV2 and TRBJ1-4; D ambiguous. Trimming took 4 bases from V and 4 from J, leaving 10 bases between them. Germline V gives CDR1 SNHLY, CDR2 FYNNEI. CDR3 length equals 14 residues. CDR3 coding DNA: TGTGCCAGCAGTGTACGGGGATATAATGAAAAACTGTTTTTT. Translated, it gives CASSVRGYNEKLFF.

The chain links TRBV7-9 to TRBJ2-7, with D hard to call. The germline V gene has CDR1 SEHNR and CDR2 FQNEAQ (reference sequence). CDR3 length: 13 residues. V lost 2 bases and J 3 bases, leaving 8 bases between the germline ends. DNA of the CDR3: TGTGCCAGCAGCTTAACTGAGAACTACGAGCAGTACTTC. Its protein is CASSLTENYEQYF.

The chain carries TRBV30 and TRBJ2-1; D is unclear. V shed 0 bases and J shed 8 bases, with 8 bases lying between them. From germline, CDR1 is GTSNPN and CDR2 SVGIG (reference sequence). The CDR3 is 12 residues long. This CDR3 reads CAWSVVRDEQFF. DNA for the CDR3: TGTGCCTGGAGTGTAGTTCGAGATGAGCAGTTCTTC.